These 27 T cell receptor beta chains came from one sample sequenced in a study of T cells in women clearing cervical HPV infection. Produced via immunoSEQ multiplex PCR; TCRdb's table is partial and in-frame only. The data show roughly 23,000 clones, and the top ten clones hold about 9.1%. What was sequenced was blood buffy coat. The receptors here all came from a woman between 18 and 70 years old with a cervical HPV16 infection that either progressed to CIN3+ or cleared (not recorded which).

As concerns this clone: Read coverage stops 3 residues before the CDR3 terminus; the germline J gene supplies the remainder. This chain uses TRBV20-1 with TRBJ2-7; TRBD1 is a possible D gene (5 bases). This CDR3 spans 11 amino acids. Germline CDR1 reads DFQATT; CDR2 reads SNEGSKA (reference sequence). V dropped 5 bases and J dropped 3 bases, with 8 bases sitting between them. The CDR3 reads CSALRDYEQYF. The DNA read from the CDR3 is TGCAGTGCTCTCAGGGACTACGAG.

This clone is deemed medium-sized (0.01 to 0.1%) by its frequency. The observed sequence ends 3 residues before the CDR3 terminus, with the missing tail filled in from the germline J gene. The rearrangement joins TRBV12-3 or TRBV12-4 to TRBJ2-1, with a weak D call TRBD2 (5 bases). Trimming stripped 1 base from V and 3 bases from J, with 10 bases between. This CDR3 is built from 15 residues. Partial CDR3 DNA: TGTGCCAGCAGTTTAGGCGGGCTCCTCTACAATGAG. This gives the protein CASSLGGLLYNE. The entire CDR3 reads CASSLGGLLYNEQFF.

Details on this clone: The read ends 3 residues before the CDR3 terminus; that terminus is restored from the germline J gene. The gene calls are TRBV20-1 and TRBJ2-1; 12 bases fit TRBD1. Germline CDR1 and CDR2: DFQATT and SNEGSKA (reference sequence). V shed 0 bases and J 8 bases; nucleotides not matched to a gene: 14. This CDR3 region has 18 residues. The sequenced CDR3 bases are TGCAGTGCTAGAGATCTGCGATTACGGGACAGGGGGCAAGATGAG. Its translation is CSARDLRLRDRGQDE. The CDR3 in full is CSARDLRLRDRGQDEQFF.

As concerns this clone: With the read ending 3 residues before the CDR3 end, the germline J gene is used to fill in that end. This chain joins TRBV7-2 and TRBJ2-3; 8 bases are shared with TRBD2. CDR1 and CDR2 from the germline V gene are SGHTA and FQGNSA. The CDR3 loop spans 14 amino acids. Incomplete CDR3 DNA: TGTGCCAGCAGCCCAAGCGGGGGAAAGGAGGCG. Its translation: CASSPSGGKEA. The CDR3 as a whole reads CASSPSGGKEAQYF. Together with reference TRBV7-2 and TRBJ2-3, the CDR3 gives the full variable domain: GAGVSQSPSNKVTEKGKDVELRCDPISGHTALYWYRQSLGQGLEFLIYFQGNSAPDKSGLPSDRFSAERTGGSVSTLTIQRTQQEDSAVYLCASSPSGGKEAQYFGPGTRLTVL.

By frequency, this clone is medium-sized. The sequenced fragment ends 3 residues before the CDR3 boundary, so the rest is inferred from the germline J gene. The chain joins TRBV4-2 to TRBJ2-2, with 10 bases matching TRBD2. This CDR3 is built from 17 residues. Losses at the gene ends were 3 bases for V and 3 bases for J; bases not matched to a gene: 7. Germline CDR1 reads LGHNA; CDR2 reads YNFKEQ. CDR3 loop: CASSQAVAGGDTGELFF. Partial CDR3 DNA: TGTGCCAGCAGCCAGGCGGTAGCGGGAGGCGACACCGGGGAG.

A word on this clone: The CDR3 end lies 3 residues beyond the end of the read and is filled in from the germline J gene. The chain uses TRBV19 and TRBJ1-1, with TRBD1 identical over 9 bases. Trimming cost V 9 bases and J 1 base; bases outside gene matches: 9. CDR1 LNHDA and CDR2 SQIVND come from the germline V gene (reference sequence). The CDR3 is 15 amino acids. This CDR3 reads CASLPRDRANTEAFF. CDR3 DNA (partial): TGTGCCAGCTTACCCAGGGACAGGGCGAACACTGAA.

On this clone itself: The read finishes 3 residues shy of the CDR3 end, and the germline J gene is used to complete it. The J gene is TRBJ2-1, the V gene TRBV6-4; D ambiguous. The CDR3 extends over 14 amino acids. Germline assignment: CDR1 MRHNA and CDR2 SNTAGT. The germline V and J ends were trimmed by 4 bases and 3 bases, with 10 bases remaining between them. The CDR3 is CASSGRGDYNEQFF. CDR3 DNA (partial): TGTGCCAGCAGTGGACGCGGTGACTACAATGAG.

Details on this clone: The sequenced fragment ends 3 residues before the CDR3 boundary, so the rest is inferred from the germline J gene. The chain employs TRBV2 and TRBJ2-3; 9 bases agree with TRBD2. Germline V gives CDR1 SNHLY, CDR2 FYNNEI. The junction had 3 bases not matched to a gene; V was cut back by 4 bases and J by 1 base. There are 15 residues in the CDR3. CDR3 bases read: TGTGCCAGCAGTGTACCTAGCGGGGGCACAGATACG. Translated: CASSVPSGGTDT. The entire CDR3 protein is CASSVPSGGTDTQYF. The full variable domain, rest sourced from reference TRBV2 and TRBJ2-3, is EPEVTQTPSHQVTQMGQEVILRCVPISNHLYFYWYRQILGQKVEFLVSFYNNEISEKSEIFDDQFSVERPDGSNFTLKIRSTKLEDSAMYFCASSVPSGGTDTQYFGPGTRLTVL.

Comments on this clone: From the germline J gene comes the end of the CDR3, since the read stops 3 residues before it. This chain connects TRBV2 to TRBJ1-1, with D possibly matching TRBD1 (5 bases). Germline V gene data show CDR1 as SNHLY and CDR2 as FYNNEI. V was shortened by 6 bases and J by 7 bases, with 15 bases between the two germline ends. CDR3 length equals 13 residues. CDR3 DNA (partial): TGTGCCAGCAGACTAAAGACAGAATTTGAA. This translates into CASRLKTEFE. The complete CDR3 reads CASRLKTEFEAFF.

The CDR3 protein is CASSYSGSSYNEQFF. CDR3 bases read: TGTGCCAGTAGTTACAGCGGGAGCTCCTACAATGAG. V gene TRBV19 combines with J gene TRBJ2-1; 8 bases align to TRBD2. With the read ending 3 residues before the CDR3 end, the germline J gene is used to fill in that end. The CDR3 spans 15 residues. Germline V lookup: CDR1 LNHDA, CDR2 SQIVND (reference sequence). The V segment lost 5 bases and the J segment 0 bases; nucleotides outside the gene matches: 3.

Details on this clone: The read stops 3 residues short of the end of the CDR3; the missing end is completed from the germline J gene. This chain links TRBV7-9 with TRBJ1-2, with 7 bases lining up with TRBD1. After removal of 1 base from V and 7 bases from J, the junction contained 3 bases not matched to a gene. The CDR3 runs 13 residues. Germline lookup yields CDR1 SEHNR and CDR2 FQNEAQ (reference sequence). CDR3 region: CASSLGQGGGYTF. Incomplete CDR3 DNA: TGTGCCAGCAGCTTAGGACAGGGAGGTGGC.

The CDR3 region is CASSLAGGGSYNEQFF. Incomplete CDR3 DNA: TGTGCCAGCAGCTTAGCGGGAGGAGGATCCTACAATGAG. This chain links TRBV7-3 with TRBJ2-1; 8 bases are shared with TRBD2. With the read ending 3 residues before the CDR3 end, the germline J gene is used to fill in that end. The CDR3 is 16 residues long. Trimming took 2 bases from V and 1 from J; bases not matched to a gene: 4. Germline assignment: CDR1 SGHTA and CDR2 FQGTGA.

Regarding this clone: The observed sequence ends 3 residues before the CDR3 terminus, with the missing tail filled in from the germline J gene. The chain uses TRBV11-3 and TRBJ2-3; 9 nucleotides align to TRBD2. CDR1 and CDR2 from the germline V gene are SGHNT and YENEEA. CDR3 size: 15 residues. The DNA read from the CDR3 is TGTGCCAGCAGCATCGGTTTAGCGGGAGACGAGACG. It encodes CASSIGLAGDET. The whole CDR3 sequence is CASSIGLAGDETQYF. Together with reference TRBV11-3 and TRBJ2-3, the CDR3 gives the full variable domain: EAGVVQSPRYKIIEKKQPVAFWCNPISGHNTLYWYLQNLGQGPELLIRYENEEAVDDSQLPKDRFSAERLKGVDSTLKIQPAELGDSAVYLCASSIGLAGDETQYFGPGTRLTVL.

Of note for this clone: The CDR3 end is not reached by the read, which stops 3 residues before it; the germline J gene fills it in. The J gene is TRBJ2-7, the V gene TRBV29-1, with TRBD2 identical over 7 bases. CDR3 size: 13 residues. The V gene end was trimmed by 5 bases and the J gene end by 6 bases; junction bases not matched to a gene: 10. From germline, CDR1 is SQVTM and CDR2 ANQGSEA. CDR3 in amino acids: CSVNRAGASEQYF. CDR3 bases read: TGCAGCGTTAATAGGGCGGGAGCGAGCGAG.

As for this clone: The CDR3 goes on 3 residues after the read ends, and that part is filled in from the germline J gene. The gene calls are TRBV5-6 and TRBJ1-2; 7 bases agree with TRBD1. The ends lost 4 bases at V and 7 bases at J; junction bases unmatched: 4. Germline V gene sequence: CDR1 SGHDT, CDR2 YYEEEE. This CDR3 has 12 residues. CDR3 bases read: TGTGCCAGCAGCCCGACAGGGTCTGGC. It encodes CASSPTGSG. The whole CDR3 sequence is CASSPTGSGYTF.

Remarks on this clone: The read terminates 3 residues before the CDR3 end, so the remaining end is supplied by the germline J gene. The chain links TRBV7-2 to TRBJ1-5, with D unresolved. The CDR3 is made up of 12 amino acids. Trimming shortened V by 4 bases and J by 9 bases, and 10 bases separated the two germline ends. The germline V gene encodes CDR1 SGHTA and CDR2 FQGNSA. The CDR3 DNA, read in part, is TGTGCCAGCAGCTCTACCCCAGGGCCC. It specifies CASSSTPGP. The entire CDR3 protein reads CASSSTPGPQHF. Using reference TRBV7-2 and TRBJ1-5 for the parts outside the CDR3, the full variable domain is GAGVSQSPSNKVTEKGKDVELRCDPISGHTALYWYRQSLGQGLEFLIYFQGNSAPDKSGLPSDRFSAERTGGSVSTLTIQRTQQEDSAVYLCASSSTPGPQHFGDGTRLSIL.

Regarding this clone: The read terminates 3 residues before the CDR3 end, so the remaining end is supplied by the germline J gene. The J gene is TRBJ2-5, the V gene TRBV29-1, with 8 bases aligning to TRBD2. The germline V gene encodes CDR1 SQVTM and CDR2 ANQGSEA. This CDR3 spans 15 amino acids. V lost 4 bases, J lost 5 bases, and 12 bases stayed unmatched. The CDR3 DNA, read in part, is TGCAGCGTTGGCCCTCCGGGACTAGTTTTGGAGACC. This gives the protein CSVGPPGLVLET. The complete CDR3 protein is CSVGPPGLVLETQYF.

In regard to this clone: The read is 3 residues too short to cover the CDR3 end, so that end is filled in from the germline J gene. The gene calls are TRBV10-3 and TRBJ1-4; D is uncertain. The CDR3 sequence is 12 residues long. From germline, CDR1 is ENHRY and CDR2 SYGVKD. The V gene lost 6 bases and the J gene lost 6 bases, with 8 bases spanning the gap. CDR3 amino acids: CAIRGGDEKLFF. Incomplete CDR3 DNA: TGTGCCATCAGGGGCGGGGATGAAAAA.

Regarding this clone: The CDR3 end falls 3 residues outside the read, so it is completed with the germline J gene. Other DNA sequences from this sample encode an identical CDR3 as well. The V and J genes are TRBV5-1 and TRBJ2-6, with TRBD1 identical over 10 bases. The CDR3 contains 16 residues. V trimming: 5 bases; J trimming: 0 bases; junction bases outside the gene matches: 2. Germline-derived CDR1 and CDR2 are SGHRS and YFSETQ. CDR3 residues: CASSWTGGSGANVLTF. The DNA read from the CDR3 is TGCGCCAGCAGTTGGACAGGGGGCTCTGGGGCCAACGTC.

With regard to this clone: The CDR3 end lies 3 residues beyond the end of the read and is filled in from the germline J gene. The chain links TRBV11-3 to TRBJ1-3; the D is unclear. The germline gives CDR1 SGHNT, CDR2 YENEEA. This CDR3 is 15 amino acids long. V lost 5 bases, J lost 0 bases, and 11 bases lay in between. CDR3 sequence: CASSPDIFSGNTIYF. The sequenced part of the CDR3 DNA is TGTGCCAGCAGCCCAGACATTTTCTCTGGAAACACC. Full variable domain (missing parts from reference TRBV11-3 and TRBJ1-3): EAGVVQSPRYKIIEKKQPVAFWCNPISGHNTLYWYLQNLGQGPELLIRYENEEAVDDSQLPKDRFSAERLKGVDSTLKIQPAELGDSAVYLCASSPDIFSGNTIYFGEGSWLTVV.

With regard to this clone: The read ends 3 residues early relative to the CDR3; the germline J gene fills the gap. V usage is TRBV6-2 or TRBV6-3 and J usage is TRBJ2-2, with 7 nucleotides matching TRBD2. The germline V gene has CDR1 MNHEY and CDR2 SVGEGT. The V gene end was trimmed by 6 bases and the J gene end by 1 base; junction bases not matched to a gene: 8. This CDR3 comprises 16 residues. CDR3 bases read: TGTGCCAGCAGAACAACTGCTAGCGGGAACACCGGGGAG. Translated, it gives CASRTTASGNTGE. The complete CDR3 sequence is CASRTTASGNTGELFF.

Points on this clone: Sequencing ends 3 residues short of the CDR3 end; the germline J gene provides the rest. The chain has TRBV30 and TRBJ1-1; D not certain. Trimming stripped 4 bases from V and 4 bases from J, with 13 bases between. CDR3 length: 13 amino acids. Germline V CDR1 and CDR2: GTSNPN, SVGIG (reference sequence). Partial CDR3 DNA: TGTGCCTGGATTTTAAGGGCCGGCACTGAA. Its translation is CAWILRAGTE. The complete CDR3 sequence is CAWILRAGTEAFF.

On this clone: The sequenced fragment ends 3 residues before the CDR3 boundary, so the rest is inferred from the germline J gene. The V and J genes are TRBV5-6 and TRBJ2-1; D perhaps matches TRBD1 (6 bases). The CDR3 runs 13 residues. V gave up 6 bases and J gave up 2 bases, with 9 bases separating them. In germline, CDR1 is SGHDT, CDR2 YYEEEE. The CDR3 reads CASNDRTYNEQFF. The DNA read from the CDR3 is TGTGCCAGCAACGACAGGACCTACAATGAG.

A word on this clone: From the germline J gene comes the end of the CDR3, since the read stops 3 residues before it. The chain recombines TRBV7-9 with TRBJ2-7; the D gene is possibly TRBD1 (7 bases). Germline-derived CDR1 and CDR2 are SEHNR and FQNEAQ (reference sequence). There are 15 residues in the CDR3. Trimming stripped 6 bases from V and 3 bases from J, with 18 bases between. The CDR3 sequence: CASSQTGSGVYEQYF. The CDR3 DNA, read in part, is TGTGCCAGCAGTCAGACAGGGTCGGGAGTCTACGAG.

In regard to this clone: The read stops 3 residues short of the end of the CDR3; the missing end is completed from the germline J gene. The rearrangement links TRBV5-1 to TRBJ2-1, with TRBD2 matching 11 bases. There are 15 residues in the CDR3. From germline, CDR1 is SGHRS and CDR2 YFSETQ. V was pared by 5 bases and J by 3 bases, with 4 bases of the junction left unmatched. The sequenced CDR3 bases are TGCGCCAGCAGTCGAACTAGCGGGAGCTACAATGAG. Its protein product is CASSRTSGSYNE. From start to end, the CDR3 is CASSRTSGSYNEQFF. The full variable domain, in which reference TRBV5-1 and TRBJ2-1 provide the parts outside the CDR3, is KAGVTQTPRYLIKTRGQQVTLSCSPISGHRSVSWYQQTPGQGLQFLFEYFSETQRNKGNFPGRFSGRQFSNSRSEMNVSTLELGDSALYLCASSRTSGSYNEQFFGPGTRLTVL.

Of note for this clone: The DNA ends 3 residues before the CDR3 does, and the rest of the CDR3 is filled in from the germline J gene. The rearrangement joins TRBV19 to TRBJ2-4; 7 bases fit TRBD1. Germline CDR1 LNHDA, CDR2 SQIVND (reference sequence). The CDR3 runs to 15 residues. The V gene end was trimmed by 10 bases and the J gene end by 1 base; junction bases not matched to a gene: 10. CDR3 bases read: TGTGCCACCCGAGACAGGGAAATTGCCAAAAACATT. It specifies CATRDREIAKNI. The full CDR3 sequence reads CATRDREIAKNIQYF. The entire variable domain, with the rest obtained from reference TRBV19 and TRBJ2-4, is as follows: DGGITQSPKYLFRKEGQNVTLSCEQNLNHDAMYWYRQDPGQGLRLIYYSQIVNDFQKGDIAEGYSVSREKKESFPLTVTSAQKNPTAFYLCATRDREIAKNIQYFGAGTRLSVL.

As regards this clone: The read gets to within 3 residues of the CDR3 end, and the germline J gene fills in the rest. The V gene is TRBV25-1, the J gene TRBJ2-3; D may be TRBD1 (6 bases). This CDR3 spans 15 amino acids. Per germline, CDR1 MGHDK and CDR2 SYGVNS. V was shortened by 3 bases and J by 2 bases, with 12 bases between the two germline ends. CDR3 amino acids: CASSDQGQHTDTQYF. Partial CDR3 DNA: TGTGCCAGCAGTGATCAGGGACAACACACAGATACG. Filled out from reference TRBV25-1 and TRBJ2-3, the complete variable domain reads EADIYQTPRYLVIGTGKKITLECSQTMGHDKMYWYQQDPGMELHLIHYSYGVNSTEKGDLSSESTVSRIRTEHFPLTLESARPSHTSQYLCASSDQGQHTDTQYFGPGTRLTVL.